This section outlines one T cell receptor beta chain sequence together with its context. Its target is unknown. These data originate in a study of cytomegalovirus exposure and HLA in healthy donors. Findings and limits, study-wide: A link between a missense DCLRE1C variant and TCR beta V- and J-gene trimming emerged from a later analysis. In a later analysis, an Asian-associated ancestry cluster reportedly showed fewer N-insertions than the roughly 730-donor mean.

PCR used 60 Vbeta primers and 13 Jbeta primers. The assay was immunoSEQ multiplex PCR, and TCRdb's table has in-frame clones only and misses some. Here the sample spans some 99,000 clones, under 80% being singletons. This CDR3 has 15 amino acids. Trimming removed 4 bases from V and 0 bases from J; junction bases left unmatched: 2. Germline V gene sequence: CDR1 ENHRY, CDR2 SYGVKD. This sequence originates from a woman aged 45-59 years in good health and CMV-seropositive. This chain links TRBV10-3 with TRBJ2-2; 7 bases line up with TRBD2. Material: PBMCs. The CDR3 region is CAISGAGANTGELFF. CDR3 nucleotides: TGTGCCATCAGTGGTGCGGGGGCGAACACCGGGGAGCTGTTTTTT.